The T cell receptor (beta chain) described here comes from a study of regulatory T cells in long-lasting Graves disease (dated by TCRdb to the early 2020s). Regarding the research as a whole: Persistent Graves' disease meant more than 5 years of antithyroid drug treatment with TSH receptor autoantibodies that stayed positive. This study used TCR sequencing and RNA sequencing of peripheral blood to compare persistent Graves' disease patients against newly diagnosed Graves' disease patients. The study took place in China and was registered as a clinical trial. A total of 35 or so samples underwent TCR sequencing: some 13 from persistent and roughly 20 from newly diagnosed Graves' disease patients. In the clinical cohort, patients with persistent Graves' disease had used antithyroid drugs for an average of approximately eleven years. What the authors observed across the whole study: Preferential use of TRBV28, TRBJ1-2 and TRBJ2-5 was observed in persistent disease, whereas TRBV20-1 and TRBJ2-1 were favored in newly diagnosed disease. The small sample size was acknowledged by the authors as a limitation that may reduce accuracy. More public clonotypes were shared among persistent patients (fewer than 3,000) than among newly diagnosed patients (roughly 1,000). Sequencing and analysis were limited to the TCR beta chain. Lower TCR Shannon entropy and fewer highly expanded clones were observed in persistent Graves' disease patients than in newly diagnosed patients, which suggested clonal expansion. Peripheral blood alone was examined, since thyroid tissue, which constituted the primary lesion, could not be accessed.

Points on this clonotype: Its binding antigen is unknown. One base away there is no much larger clone; base qualities are not given.

Libraries came from multiplex PCR. The instrument was an Illumina HiSeq 4000. TCR beta libraries were built with iRepertoire HTBI primers and Arm-PCR amplification of CDR3 regions. Before sequencing, the PCR products underwent gel purification. As for the authors' bioinformatics: Across samples, some 62 TRBV and 13 to 15 TRBJ segments were identified and used for gene usage analysis of CDR3 amino acid clonotypes. COPE and FqMerger were used to merge the filtered high-quality paired reads into contigs. BLAST was used to align contigs to IMGT TRBV, TRBD and TRBJ reference genes, and CDR3 was defined according to IMGT. Clonotypes above 0.1% frequency were classified as highly expanded clones. Shannon entropy was used to measure repertoire diversity, and the Gini coefficient was used to measure V-J evenness. A clonotype was considered public if more than one individual shared it. The public reads were reanalyzed by TCRdb: fastp trimming at Q25, MiXCR alignment, in-frame beta chains only. Each record represents a unique CDR3 protein, reported with the most common genes and DNA among its rows. The V and J calls and clone size are TCRdb's, not the authors'. The sample table contains roughly 300,000 distinct CDR3 sequences; only one count was recorded for around 20% of them. Together, the top ten hold approximately 60% of the sample.

The sample's time point label, decoded: persistent/refractory GD, antithyroid drugs over 5 years with positive TRAb. For both TCR sequencing and RNA sequencing, RNA was extracted from PBMCs using TRIzol. Graves' disease was diagnosed according to American Thyroid Association guidelines. Recruitment of patients was carried out at an endocrinology department in Xi'an, China. From each patient, approximately 10 milliliters of peripheral blood was collected into an EDTA anticoagulant tube. Ficoll Paque Plus density gradient separation was used to isolate PBMCs, and no further T cell sorting was performed. An Agilent 2100 Bioanalyzer and agarose gel were used to check RNA quality, while a NanoDrop 2000 measured RNA concentration. CDR1 MNHEY and CDR2 SVGAGI are derived from the germline V gene. The CDR3, from cysteine to phenylalanine, totals 16 residues. Only the CDR3 part of the read is kept: 48 bases, read in frame from the first base. V ends up 1 base short and J 5 bases short, with an unmatched junction base count of 7.

The V and J genes are TRBV6-5 and TRBJ2-5, and 10 junctional nucleotides match TRBD1. The clonotype was recovered from a female donor with Graves disease. The sequenced sample was peripheral blood mononuclear cells (PBMCs), obtained when the disease was refractory, from a patient treated with antithyroid drugs. The sequence in DNA is TGTGCCAGCAGTTACTTAGGGACAGGGGACCGGGAGACCCAGTACTTC. Translated, this gives CASSYLGTGDRETQYF.